This is a list of T cell receptor beta chains from one sample in a study of early T cells in non-severe SARS-CoV-2 infection. TCRdb passed the 5' RACE reads through MiXCR, listing each CDR3 protein once. Here the sample spans about 33,000 distinct CDR3 sequences, over 6.5% being singletons. The sequenced material came from whole blood. The source of these receptors is an adult who was a healthcare worker with PCR-confirmed SARS-CoV-2 infection or an uninfected control (not recorded which). Both conserved end residues are part of each CDR3. D genes are given only for firm matches. For some rows the clone size is stated as once, few or many, or as a class when expanded; others skip it.

many	TRBD2	TRBV5-1	13	TRBJ2-7	TGCGCCAGCACGGGGACTAGCGTCTACGAGCAGTACTTC	CASTGTSVYEQYF
.	.	TRBV5-5	18	TRBJ1-6	TGTGCCAGCAGCTTCGGGCACCCGACAAGCTCCTATAATTCACCCCTCCACTTT	CASSFGHPTSSYNSPLHF
.	TRBD2	TRBV20-1	15	TRBJ2-2	TGCAGTGCTAAGTGGCGGGAGGGCCGCGCCGGGGAGCTGTTTTTT	CSAKWREGRAGELFF
.	.	TRBV6-5	14	TRBJ1-1	TGTGCCAGCAGTCGCGGGGAGGTACGGAATGAAGCTTTCTTT	CASSRGEVRNEAFF
many	.	TRBV24-1	12	TRBJ1-2	TGTGCCACCGCTGGGGGGGTTGGTGGCTACACCTTC	CATAGGVGGYTF
many	.	TRBV28	15	TRBJ2-3	TGTGCCAGCAGTTTGTCAGACCGTTCTCCTTTGGTGCAGTATTTT	CASSLSDRSPLVQYF
many	.	TRBV29-1	13	TRBJ2-2	TGCAGCGTTGAGGACAGCAACACCGGGGAGCTGTTTTTT	CSVEDSNTGELFF
many	.	TRBV7-6	13	TRBJ2-2	TGTGCCAGCAGCAACAGGTCGACCGGGGAGCTGTTTTTT	CASSNRSTGELFF
medium-sized	.	TRBV5-1	16	TRBJ1-2	TGCGCCAGCAGTGACGGGACTGCATCTAATGTCTATGGCTACACCTTC	CASSDGTASNVYGYTF
few	TRBD2	TRBV20-1	14	TRBJ2-7	TGCAGTGCTAGAGGGCGGGAGACCTCCTACGAGCAGTACTTC	CSARGRETSYEQYF
few	.	TRBV28	15	TRBJ2-7	TGTGCCAGCAGTTTTGGGATAGCGAACTCCTACGAGCAGTACTTC	CASSFGIANSYEQYF
many	.	TRBV7-9	13	TRBJ1-1	TGTGCCAGCAGCTTAGAAGCAGACACTGAAGCTTTCTTT	CASSLEADTEAFF
many	.	TRBV24-1	12	TRBJ2-2	TGTGCCTCACAGGGCCCCACCGGGGAGCTGTTTTTT	CASQGPTGELFF
many	.	TRBV7-6	12	TRBJ2-3	TGTGCCAGCAGCTCAACAGGGGATACGCAGTATTTT	CASSSTGDTQYF
.	TRBD1	TRBV3-1	16	TRBJ2-7	TGTGCCAGCAGCCAAGCAACGGCAGGGGGCTTCCACGAGCAGTACTTC	CASSQATAGGFHEQYF
many	TRBD2	TRBV27	22	TRBJ2-7	TGTGCCAGCAGCCCCGGGACTAGCGGGAGGGCGCGGCACCGTAGAAAGGCCTACGAGCAGTACTTC	CASSPGTSGRARHRRKAYEQYF
many	TRBD1	TRBV30	13	TRBJ1-2	TGTGCCTGGAGTGTAGGACAGGGGGCTGGCTACACCTTC	CAWSVGQGAGYTF
many	.	TRBV12-3/TRBV12-4	14	TRBJ1-5	TGTGCCAGCAGTTTAGCTCTTCCGCCTCAGCCCCAGCATTTT	CASSLALPPQPQHF
.	TRBD1	TRBV5-1	15	TRBJ2-5	TGCGCCAGCAGCTTGGGACAGGGGCCCCAAGAGACCCAGTACTTC	CASSLGQGPQETQYF
many	.	TRBV7-6	14	TRBJ2-7	TGTGCCAGCAGCCACTTGGACAGACCCTACGAGCAGTACTTC	CASSHLDRPYEQYF
many	TRBD1	TRBV4-1	12	TRBJ2-7	TGCGCCAGCAGCGACCAGGGGGACGAGCAGTACTTC	CASSDQGDEQYF
few	.	TRBV6-5	12	TRBJ1-1	TGTGCCAGCGGTTCGGAGGGCCAAGAAGCTTTCTTT	CASGSEGQEAFF
many	TRBD1	TRBV5-5	14	TRBJ2-2	TGTGCCAGCAGGCCGGGACAGGGAACCGGGGAGCTGTTTTTT	CASRPGQGTGELFF
many	TRBD1	TRBV7-6	17	TRBJ2-7	TGTGCCAGCAGCTTAGCGCAGGGGGCGAGAGGGCCCCTCGAGCAGTACTTC	CASSLAQGARGPLEQYF
many	TRBD1	TRBV7-3	13	TRBJ2-1	TGTGCCAGCAGCAACAGACAGGGGAATGAGCAGTTCTTC	CASSNRQGNEQFF
many	.	TRBV28	16	TRBJ2-3	TGTGCCAGCAGTCCCCCCCCCTCTAGTTACACAGATACGCAGTATTTT	CASSPPPSSYTDTQYF
many	.	TRBV29-1	13	TRBJ2-2	TGCAGCGTTGGGCCTTTGGTCACCGGGGAGCTGTTTTTT	CSVGPLVTGELFF
many	TRBD1	TRBV7-2	18	TRBJ1-5	TGTGCCAGCAGCTTATTCCCGGGACAGGGTGGGGTGTATCAGCCCCAGCATTTT	CASSLFPGQGGVYQPQHF
many	.	TRBV5-1	14	TRBJ2-7	TGCGCCAGCAGCTTTCGTGGTTTCTCCTACGAGCAGTACTTC	CASSFRGFSYEQYF
few	.	TRBV10-3	12	TRBJ2-3	TGTGCCATCAGTGGGAGCACAGATACGCAGTATTTT	CAISGSTDTQYF